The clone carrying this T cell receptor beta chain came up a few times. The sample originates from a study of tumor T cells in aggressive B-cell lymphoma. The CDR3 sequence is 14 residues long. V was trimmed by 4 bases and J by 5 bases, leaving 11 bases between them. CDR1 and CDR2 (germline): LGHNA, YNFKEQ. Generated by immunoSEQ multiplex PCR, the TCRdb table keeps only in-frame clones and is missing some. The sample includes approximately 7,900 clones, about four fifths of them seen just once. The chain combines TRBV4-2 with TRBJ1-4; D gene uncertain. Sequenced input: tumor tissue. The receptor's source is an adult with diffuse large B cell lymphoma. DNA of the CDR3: TGTGCCAGCAGCCTCCAAGGAGGGAATGAAAAACTGTTTTTT. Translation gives CASSLQGGNEKLFF.